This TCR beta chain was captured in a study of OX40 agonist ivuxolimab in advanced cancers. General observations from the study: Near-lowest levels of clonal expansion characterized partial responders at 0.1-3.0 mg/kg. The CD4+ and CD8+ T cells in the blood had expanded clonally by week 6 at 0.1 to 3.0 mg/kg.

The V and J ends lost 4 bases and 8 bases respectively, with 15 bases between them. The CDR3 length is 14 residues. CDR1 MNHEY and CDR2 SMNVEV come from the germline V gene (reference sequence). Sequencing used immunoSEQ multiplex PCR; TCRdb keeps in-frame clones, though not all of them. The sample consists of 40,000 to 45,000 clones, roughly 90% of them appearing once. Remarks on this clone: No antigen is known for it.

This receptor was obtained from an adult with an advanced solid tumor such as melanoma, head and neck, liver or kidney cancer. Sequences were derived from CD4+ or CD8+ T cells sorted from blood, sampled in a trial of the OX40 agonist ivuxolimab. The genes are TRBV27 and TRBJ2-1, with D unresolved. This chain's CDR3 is CASSSEVTAHEQFF. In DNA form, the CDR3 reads TGTGCCAGCAGTTCCGAGGTCACGGCCCATGAGCAGTTCTTC.